This T cell receptor beta chain was captured in a study of blood T cell repertoires in COVID-19. Overall study context: The origin of the acute and convalescent COVID-19 samples was the United States, Italy and Spain. PBMCs, B-cell-depleted T cells, or T cells provided the cDNA or gDNA that made up the material.

After removal of 1 base from V and 5 bases from J, the junction contained 9 bases not matched to a gene. In germline, CDR1 is SGHRS, CDR2 YFSETQ. CDR3 size: 15 residues. In the original processing: Amplification with reference gene primers provided the estimates of nucleated cell counts. TCRdb keeps only in-frame clones here, not all; method: immunoSEQ multiplex PCR. V and J calls and clone size are as listed in that table; D and trimming were resolved from the DNA. Altogether under 100,000 clones are present, approximately 86% being singletons, with the ten largest covering more than 14%. The source material was peripheral blood. The chain has TRBV5-1 and TRBJ2-7; 7 nucleotides match TRBD1. This clonotype originated in a male donor with acute or convalescent COVID-19. This chain's CDR3 is CASSLYGQAEDEQYF. In DNA, the CDR3 is TGCGCCAGCAGCTTGTACGGACAGGCCGAAGACGAGCAGTACTTC.